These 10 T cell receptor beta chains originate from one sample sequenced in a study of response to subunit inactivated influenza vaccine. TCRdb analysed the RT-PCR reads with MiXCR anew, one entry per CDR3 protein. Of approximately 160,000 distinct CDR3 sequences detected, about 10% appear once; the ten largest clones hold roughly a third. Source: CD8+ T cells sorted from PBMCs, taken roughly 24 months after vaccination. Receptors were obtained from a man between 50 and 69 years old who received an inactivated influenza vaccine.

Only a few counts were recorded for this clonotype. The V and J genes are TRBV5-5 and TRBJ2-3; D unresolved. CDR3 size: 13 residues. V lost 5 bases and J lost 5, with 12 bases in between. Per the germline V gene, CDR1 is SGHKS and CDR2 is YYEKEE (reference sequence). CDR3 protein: CASRQATGDTQYF. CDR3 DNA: TGTGCCAGCAGGCAGGCAACGGGAGATACGCAGTATTTT.

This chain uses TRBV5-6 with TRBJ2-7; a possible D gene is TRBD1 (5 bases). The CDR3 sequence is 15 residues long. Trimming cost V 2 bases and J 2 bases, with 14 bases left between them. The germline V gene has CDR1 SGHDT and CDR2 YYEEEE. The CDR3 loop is CASSFQTGAPYEQYF. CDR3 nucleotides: TGTGCCAGCAGCTTTCAGACTGGGGCCCCCTACGAGCAGTACTTC. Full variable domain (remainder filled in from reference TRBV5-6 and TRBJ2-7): DAGVTQSPTHLIKTRGQQVTLRCSPKSGHDTVSWYQQALGQGPQFIFQYYEEEERQRGNFPDRFSGHQFPNYSSELNVNALLLGDSALYLCASSFQTGAPYEQYFGPGTRLTVT.

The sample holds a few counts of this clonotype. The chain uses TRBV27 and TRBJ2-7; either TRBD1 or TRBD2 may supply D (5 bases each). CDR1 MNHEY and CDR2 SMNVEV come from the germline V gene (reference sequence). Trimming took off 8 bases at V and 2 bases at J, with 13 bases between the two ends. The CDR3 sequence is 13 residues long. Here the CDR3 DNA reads TGTGCCAGCGGTTCGGGGCGGACCTACGAGCAGTACTTC. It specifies CASGSGRTYEQYF.

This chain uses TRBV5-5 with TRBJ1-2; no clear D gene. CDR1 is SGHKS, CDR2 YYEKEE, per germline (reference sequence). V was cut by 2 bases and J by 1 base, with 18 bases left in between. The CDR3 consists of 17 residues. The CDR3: CASSFYEDPSLNYGYTF. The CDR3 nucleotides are TGTGCCAGCAGCTTCTATGAGGACCCTTCACTTAACTATGGCTACACCTTC.

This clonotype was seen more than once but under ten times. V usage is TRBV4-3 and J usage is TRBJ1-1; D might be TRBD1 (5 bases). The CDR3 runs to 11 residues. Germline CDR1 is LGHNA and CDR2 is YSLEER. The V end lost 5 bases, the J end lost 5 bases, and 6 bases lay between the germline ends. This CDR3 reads CASSKGTEAFF. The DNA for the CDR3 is TGCGCCAGCAGCAAGGGGACTGAAGCTTTCTTT.

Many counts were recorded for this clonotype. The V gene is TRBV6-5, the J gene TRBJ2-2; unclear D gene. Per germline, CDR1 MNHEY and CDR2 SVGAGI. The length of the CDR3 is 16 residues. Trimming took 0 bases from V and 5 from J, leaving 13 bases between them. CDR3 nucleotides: TGTGCCAGCAGTTACTCGGACGGATTTGGAACCGGGGAGCTGTTTTTT. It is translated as CASSYSDGFGTGELFF.

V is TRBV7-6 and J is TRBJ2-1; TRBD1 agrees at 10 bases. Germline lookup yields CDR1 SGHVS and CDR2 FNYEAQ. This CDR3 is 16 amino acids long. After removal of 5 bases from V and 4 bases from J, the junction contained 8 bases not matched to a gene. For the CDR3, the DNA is TGTGCCAGCAGCCCACAGACAGGGGGCCAATACAATGAGCAGTTCTTC. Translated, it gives CASSPQTGGQYNEQFF.

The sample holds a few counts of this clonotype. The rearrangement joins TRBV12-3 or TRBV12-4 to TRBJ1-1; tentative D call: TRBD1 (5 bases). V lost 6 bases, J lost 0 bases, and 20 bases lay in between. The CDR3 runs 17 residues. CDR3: CASRGRLPQAMNTEAFF. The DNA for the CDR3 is TGTGCCAGCAGGGGTAGACTTCCACAGGCCATGAACACTGAAGCTTTCTTT.

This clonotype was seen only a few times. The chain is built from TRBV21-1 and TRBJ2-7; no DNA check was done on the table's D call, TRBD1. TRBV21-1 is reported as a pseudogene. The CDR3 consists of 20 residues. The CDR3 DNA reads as TGTGCCAGCAGCAAGGGACAGACACTACGTTTTTTTCCTAGCGACTACGAGCAGTACTTC. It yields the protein CASSKGQTLRFFPSDYEQYF.

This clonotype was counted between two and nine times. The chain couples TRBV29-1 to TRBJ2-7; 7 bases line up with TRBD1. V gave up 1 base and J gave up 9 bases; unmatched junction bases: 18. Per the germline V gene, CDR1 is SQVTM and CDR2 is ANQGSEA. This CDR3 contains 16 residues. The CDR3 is CSVEAHDGTDLGGQYF. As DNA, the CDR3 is TGCAGCGTTGAAGCCCACGACGGGACAGACCTCGGTGGGCAGTACTTC.